This T cell receptor beta chain comes out of a study of T cells in lung cancer brain metastases. Study in general: A median approximately a year separated primary and brain metastasis sampling.

Between about 2.24 and 4.92 ug genomic DNA went in, equal for pairs. Profiling relied on immunoSEQ multiplex PCR, and the TCRdb table lists in-frame clones only, not all of them. In the table there are roughly 5,500 clones, approximately 86% of which are singletons. Marked H&E slides guided macrodissection of tumor areas from a few unstained, deparaffinized 7.5 to 10 um sections. The V gene lost 4 bases and the J gene lost 0 bases, with 9 bases spanning the gap. The CDR3 runs to 14 residues. The germline V gene encodes CDR1 MNHEY and CDR2 SVGAGI. J is TRBJ1-2 and V is TRBV6-5; D gene ambiguous. This receptor was identified in a man aged 70-80 years with non-small cell lung cancer. Sequencing input: tumor tissue from the primary lung tumor. CDR3 nucleotides: TGTGCCAGCAGTTCAAATCCGGCTAACTATGGCTACACCTTC. This gives the protein CASSSNPANYGYTF.